The 14 T cell receptor beta chains given below trace back to one sample, sequenced in a study of siplizumab effects on memory and regulatory T cells. TCRdb keeps only in-frame clones here, not all; method: immunoSEQ multiplex PCR. The repertoire includes over 100,000 clones, approximately 93% of them detected once, and approximately 0.62% sits in the top ten. Input material: Tregs sorted from blood. Every receptor here comes from a human donor in good health.

V and J are TRBV19 and TRBJ2-2; 9 bases line up with TRBD2. CDR3 length: 16 amino acids. Germline CDR1 LNHDA, CDR2 SQIVND (reference sequence). Trimming took 4 bases from V and 4 from J; bases not matched to a gene: 7. DNA of the CDR3: TGTGCCAGTAGTAGGTCTCTGCGGGGGGGCACCGGGGAGCTGTTTTTT. Translated, it gives CASSRSLRGGTGELFF.

This sequence joins TRBV19 and TRBJ1-1, with D uncertain. This CDR3 contains 14 residues. V gave up 7 bases and J gave up 1 base, with 13 bases separating them. Germline values: CDR1 LNHDA, CDR2 SQIVND (reference sequence). CDR3 sequence: CASTPRVENTEAFF. The CDR3 bases are TGTGCCAGTACTCCTAGGGTAGAGAACACTGAAGCTTTCTTT. Drawing the rest from reference TRBV19 and TRBJ1-1, the complete variable domain is DGGITQSPKYLFRKEGQNVTLSCEQNLNHDAMYWYRQDPGQGLRLIYYSQIVNDFQKGDIAEGYSVSREKKESFPLTVTSAQKNPTAFYLCASTPRVENTEAFFGQGTRLTVV.

This clone was seen a few times. This chain connects TRBV2 to TRBJ1-1; 8 positions match TRBD1. The CDR3 covers 14 residues. V trimming: 6 bases; J trimming: 7 bases; junction bases outside the gene matches: 10. Germline CDR1 SNHLY, CDR2 FYNNEI. CDR3 in DNA: TGTGCCAGCAGGAGTCGGACAGGGAAACTTGAAGCTTTCTTT. Amino acids: CASRSRTGKLEAFF. The full variable domain, completed using reference TRBV2 and TRBJ1-1, is EPEVTQTPSHQVTQMGQEVILRCVPISNHLYFYWYRQILGQKVEFLVSFYNNEISEKSEIFDDQFSVERPDGSNFTLKIRSTKLEDSAMYFCASRSRTGKLEAFFGQGTRLTVV.

CDR3 DNA sequence: TGCAGTGCTAGTCGGGGGGTAGGCTACACCTTC. Translation: CSASRGVGYTF. The chain links TRBV20-1 to TRBJ1-2; maybe TRBD1 (5 bases). CDR1 is DFQATT and CDR2 is SNEGSKA in the germline V gene (reference sequence). The CDR3 has 11 amino acids. V was pared by 3 bases and J by 8 bases, with 10 bases between.

The V call is TRBV28, the J call TRBJ2-5; a possible D gene is TRBD1 (6 bases). The length of the CDR3 is 13 residues. V was clipped by 5 bases and J by 5 bases, with 12 bases between them. Germline V gene data show CDR1 as MDHEN and CDR2 as SYDVKM. CDR3 DNA sequence: TGTGCCAGCAGTCCGCAGGGGCGGGAGACCCAGTACTTC. Translated, it gives CASSPQGRETQYF.

The chain links TRBV30 to TRBJ1-1; D gene ambiguous. The CDR3 consists of 11 residues. Trimming removed 3 bases from V and 3 bases from J, with 5 bases in between. Looked up from germline, CDR1 is GTSNPN and CDR2 is SVGIG (reference sequence). The chain's CDR3 is CAWRWDTEAFF. CDR3 nucleotides: TGTGCCTGGAGGTGGGACACTGAAGCTTTCTTT.

The chain links TRBV5-1 to TRBJ2-7; 10 nucleotides match TRBD2. The CDR3 has 15 residues. V lost 3 bases, J lost 2 bases, and 5 bases stayed unmatched. Per the germline V gene, CDR1 is SGHRS and CDR2 is YFSETQ. This CDR3 is CASSSGLAAAYEQYF. CDR3 coding DNA: TGCGCCAGCAGCTCCGGACTAGCGGCGGCCTACGAGCAGTACTTC.

CDR3 sequence (DNA): TGTGCCAGCAGCCCCCCAACGGGGAGGGTTACCGGGGAGCTGTTTTTT. Protein: CASSPPTGRVTGELFF. The J gene is TRBJ2-2, the V gene TRBV7-2; the match to TRBD2 covers 7 bases. Losses at the gene ends were 5 bases for V and 5 bases for J; bases not matched to a gene: 11. The V gene's germline CDR1 is SGHTA and CDR2 FQGNSA. There are 16 residues in the CDR3.

The genes are TRBV11-2 and TRBJ2-7; 10 bases line up with TRBD2. V shed 1 base, J shed 12 bases, and the junction held 6 bases outside the gene matches. Germline V gives CDR1 SGHAT, CDR2 FQNNGV. CDR3 length: 13 amino acids. In DNA, the CDR3 is TGTGCCAGCAGCTTAGTACTAGCGGGGAGCCTGTACTTC. It is translated as CASSLVLAGSLYF. Using reference TRBV11-2 and TRBJ2-7 for the parts outside the CDR3, the full variable domain is EAGVAQSPRYKIIEKRQSVAFWCNPISGHATLYWYQQILGQGPKLLIQFQNNGVVDDSQLPKDRFSAERLKGVDSTLKIQPAKLEDSAVYLCASSLVLAGSLYFGPGTRLTVT.

V and J are TRBV6-4 and TRBJ1-3, with D perhaps matching TRBD1 (5 bases). Deletions cut 4 bases from V and 4 bases from J, with 8 bases between. CDR1 and CDR2 (germline): MRHNA, SNTAGT. This CDR3 spans 13 amino acids. The CDR3 loop reads CASSAGPGNTIYF. The CDR3 nucleotides are TGTGCCAGCAGTGCAGGGCCGGGAAACACCATATATTTT.

The chain uses TRBV7-9 and TRBJ2-3, with D maybe TRBD2 (6 bases). V was cut by 5 bases and J by 3 bases, with 15 bases left in between. The CDR3 is made up of 15 amino acids. The germline CDR1 and CDR2 sequences are SEHNR and FQNEAQ (reference sequence). DNA of the CDR3: TGTGCCAGCAGCAGGACAACTCGGGGGACAGATACGCAGTATTTT. Its translation is CASSRTTRGTDTQYF.

The chain is built from TRBV10-2 and TRBJ2-7; D might be TRBD1 (6 bases). This CDR3 has 14 amino acids. Looked up from germline, CDR1 is WSHSY and CDR2 is SAAADI. V lost 8 bases and J 6 bases, leaving 20 bases between the germline ends. The CDR3 is CASAGIQGRGEQYF. DNA for the CDR3: TGCGCCAGCGCTGGGATACAGGGACGAGGCGAGCAGTACTTC.

The rearrangement links TRBV19 to TRBJ1-6; 7 nucleotides agree with TRBD1. Germline CDR1 is LNHDA and CDR2 is SQIVND (reference sequence). The J segment lost 6 bases and the V segment lost 7 bases, leaving 6 bases of the junction unmatched. The CDR3 runs to 14 residues. Written as DNA, the CDR3 is TGTGCCAGTACCTCCGGGACAGCTAATTCACCCCTCCACTTT. Protein sequence: CASTSGTANSPLHF.

The V call is TRBV9, the J call TRBJ2-5; no definite D call. The germline V gene encodes CDR1 SGDLS and CDR2 YYNGEE. Deletions cut 4 bases from V and 5 bases from J, with 12 bases between. This CDR3 region has 13 residues. The CDR3 spells CASSPGRVETQYF. CDR3 nucleotides: TGTGCCAGCAGCCCCGGTAGGGTGGAGACCCAGTACTTC.